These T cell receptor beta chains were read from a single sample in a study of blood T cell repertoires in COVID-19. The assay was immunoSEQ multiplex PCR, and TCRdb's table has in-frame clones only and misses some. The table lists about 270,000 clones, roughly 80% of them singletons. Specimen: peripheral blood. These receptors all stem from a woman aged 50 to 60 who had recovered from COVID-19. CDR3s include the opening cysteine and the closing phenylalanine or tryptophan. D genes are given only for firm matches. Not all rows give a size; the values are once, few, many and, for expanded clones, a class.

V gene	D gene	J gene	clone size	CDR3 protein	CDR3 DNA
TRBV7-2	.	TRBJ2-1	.	CASSYGIYNEQFF	TGTGCCAGCAGTTACGGGATCTACAATGAGCAGTTCTTC
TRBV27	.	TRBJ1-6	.	CASSPEQPYYNSPLHF	TGTGCCAGCAGCCCGGAACAGCCCTACTATAATTCACCCCTCCACTTT
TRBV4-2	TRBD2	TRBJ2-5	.	CASSQDGGTSGQETQYF	TGTGCCAGCAGCCAAGATGGCGGGACTAGCGGTCAAGAGACCCAGTACTTC
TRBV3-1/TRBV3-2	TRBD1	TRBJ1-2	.	CASSRTDRGRGYGYTF	TGTGCCAGCAGCCGAACTGACAGGGGTCGAGGCTATGGCTACACCTTC
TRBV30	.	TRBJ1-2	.	CAWSVFRGSGYTF	TGTGCCTGGAGTGTATTCAGGGGAAGTGGCTACACCTTC
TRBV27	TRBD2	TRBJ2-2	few	CASGLAGAVRTGELFF	TGTGCCAGCGGACTAGCGGGAGCCGTCCGCACCGGGGAGCTGTTTTTT
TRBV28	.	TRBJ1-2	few	CASSSGNYGYTF	TGTGCCAGCAGTTCCGGTAACTATGGCTACACCTTC
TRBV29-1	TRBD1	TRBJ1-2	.	CSVEDQGGYGYTF	TGCAGCGTTGAAGATCAGGGGGGTTATGGCTACACCTTC
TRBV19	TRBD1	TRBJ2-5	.	CASSIRDRGVVTQYF	TGTGCCAGTAGTATAAGAGACAGGGGAGTGGTGACCCAGTACTTC
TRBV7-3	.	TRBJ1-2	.	CASSLGQGGGYTF	TGTGCCAGCAGCTTAGGGCAGGGTGGCGGCTACACCTTC
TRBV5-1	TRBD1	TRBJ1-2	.	CASSFAGTGANYGYTF	TGCGCCAGCAGCTTTGCCGGGACAGGGGCTAACTATGGCTACACCTTC
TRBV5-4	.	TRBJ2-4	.	CASSPGPPRGKNIQYF	TGTGCCAGCAGCCCGGGACCCCCCAGGGGCAAAAACATTCAGTACTTC
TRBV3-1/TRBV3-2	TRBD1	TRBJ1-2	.	CASSPGTGVEYGYTF	TGTGCCAGCAGCCCGGGGACAGGGGTGGAGTATGGCTACACCTTC
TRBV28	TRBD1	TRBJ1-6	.	CASSLSAGSNRGPLHF	TGTGCCAGCAGTTTATCCGCGGGGAGCAACAGGGGACCCCTCCACTTT
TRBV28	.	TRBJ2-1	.	CASSRDPNGRSRDNEQFF	TGTGCCAGCAGTCGGGATCCAAACGGACGGAGCCGTGACAATGAGCAGTTCTTC
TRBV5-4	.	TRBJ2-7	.	CASSLGAGKSYEQYF	TGTGCCAGCAGCCTGGGGGCAGGGAAGTCCTACGAGCAGTACTTC
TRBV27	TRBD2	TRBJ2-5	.	CASSLLAGQETQYF	TGTGCCAGCAGTTTACTAGCGGGGCAAGAGACCCAGTACTTC
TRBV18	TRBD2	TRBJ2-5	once	CASSPPSGRAETQYF	TGTGCCAGCTCACCGCCTAGCGGGAGGGCAGAGACCCAGTACTTC
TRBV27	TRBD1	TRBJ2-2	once	CASSDRASSTGELFF	TGTGCCAGCAGTGACAGGGCCTCGAGCACCGGGGAGCTGTTTTTT
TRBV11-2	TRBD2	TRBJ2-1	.	CASTWGGAEQFF	TGTGCCAGCACCTGGGGGGGAGCGGAGCAGTTCTTC
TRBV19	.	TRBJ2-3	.	CASMSAESTDTQYF	TGTGCCAGTATGTCAGCGGAGAGCACAGATACGCAGTATTTT
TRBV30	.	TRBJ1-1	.	CAWTETAEAFF	TGTGCCTGGACAGAAACCGCTGAAGCTTTCTTT
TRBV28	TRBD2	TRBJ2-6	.	CASSLSAWGGSGANVLTF	TGTGCCAGCAGTTTAAGTGCATGGGGGGGCTCTGGGGCCAACGTCCTGACTTTC
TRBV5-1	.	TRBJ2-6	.	CASSFDGSGANVLTF	TGCGCCAGCAGCTTTGACGGGTCTGGGGCCAACGTCCTGACTTTC
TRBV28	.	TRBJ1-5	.	CASSSAQIEPQHF	TGTGCCAGCAGTTCAGCGCAAATAGAGCCCCAGCATTTT
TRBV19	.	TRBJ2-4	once	CASSIEGREAKNIQYF	TGTGCCAGTAGTATAGAGGGAAGGGAGGCCAAAAACATTCAGTACTTC
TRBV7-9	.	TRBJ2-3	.	CASSLVSVDTQYF	TGTGCCAGCAGCTTAGTTTCCGTAGATACGCAGTATTTT
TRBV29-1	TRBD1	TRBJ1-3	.	CSVRQGAGNTIYF	TGCAGCGTTCGACAGGGGGCTGGAAACACCATATATTTT
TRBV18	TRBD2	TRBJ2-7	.	CASSPSLAGSGFYEQYF	TGTGCCAGCTCACCAAGCCTAGCGGGAAGTGGTTTCTACGAGCAGTACTTC
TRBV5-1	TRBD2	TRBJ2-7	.	CASSLEYLAGGSEQYF	TGCGCCAGCAGCTTGGAGTATCTAGCGGGAGGTTCTGAGCAGTACTTC
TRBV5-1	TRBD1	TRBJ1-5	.	CASSSGDRAGNQPQHF	TGCGCCAGCAGCTCCGGGGACAGGGCGGGCAATCAGCCCCAGCATTTT
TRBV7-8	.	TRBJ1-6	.	CASSLRLDRNSPLHF	TGTGCCAGCAGCTTAAGATTAGATCGGAATTCACCCCTCCACTTT
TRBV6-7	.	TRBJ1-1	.	CASRIAGRTEAFF	TGTGCCAGCAGGATTGCAGGGAGGACTGAAGCTTTCTTT
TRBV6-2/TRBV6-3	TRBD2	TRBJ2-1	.	CASSYVAGGLSGEQFF	TGTGCCAGCAGTTATGTGGCGGGGGGTTTGTCGGGTGAGCAGTTCTTC
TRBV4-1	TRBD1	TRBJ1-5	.	CASSRGQGSNQPQHF	TGCGCCAGCAGCCGAGGACAGGGTAGCAATCAGCCCCAGCATTTT
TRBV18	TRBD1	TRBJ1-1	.	CASSRQDRVYTEAFF	TGTGCCAGCTCACGACAGGACAGGGTATACACTGAAGCTTTCTTT
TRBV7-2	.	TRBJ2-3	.	CASSFGGPTDTQYF	TGTGCCAGCAGCTTTGGAGGGCCCACAGATACGCAGTATTTT
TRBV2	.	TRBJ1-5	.	CASSLTTWGNQPQHF	TGTGCCAGCAGTCTCACGACTTGGGGCAATCAGCCCCAGCATTTT
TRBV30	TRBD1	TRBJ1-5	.	CAWSYQGGQPQHF	TGTGCCTGGAGTTACCAGGGGGGCCAGCCCCAGCATTTT
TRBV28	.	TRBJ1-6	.	CASSPTALVGLTYNSPLHF	TGTGCCAGCAGTCCTACCGCCCTAGTGGGGCTAACCTATAATTCACCCCTCCACTTT
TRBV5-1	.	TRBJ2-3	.	CASSLVLVAGTDTQYF	TGCGCCAGCAGCTTGGTTTTGGTAGCTGGCACAGATACGCAGTATTTT
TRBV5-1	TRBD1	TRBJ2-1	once	CASSVGTGNEQFF	TGCGCCAGCAGCGTCGGGACAGGCAATGAGCAGTTCTTC
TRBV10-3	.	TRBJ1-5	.	CAISEGGGTQHF	TGTGCCATCAGTGAGGGTGGCGGGACTCAGCATTTT
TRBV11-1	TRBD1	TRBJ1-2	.	CASSKRQGAGGYTF	TGTGCCAGCAGCAAACGACAGGGGGCCGGTGGCTACACCTTC
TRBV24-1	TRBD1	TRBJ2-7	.	CATSAIDRGEQYF	TGTGCCACCAGTGCAATCGACAGGGGCGAGCAGTACTTC
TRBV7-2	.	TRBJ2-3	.	CASSSSSRRILTDTQYF	TGTGCCAGCAGCTCCTCGTCTCGGCGGATACTCACAGATACGCAGTATTTT
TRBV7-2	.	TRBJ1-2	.	CASSLRPTGGANYGYTF	TGTGCCAGCAGCTTACGACCGACGGGGGGAGCGAACTATGGCTACACCTTC
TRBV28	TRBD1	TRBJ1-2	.	CASSGASQGAYGYTF	TGTGCCAGCAGTGGAGCCTCGCAGGGGGCCTATGGCTACACCTTC
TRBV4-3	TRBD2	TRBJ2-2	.	CASSQGTSGSPGELFF	TGCGCCAGCAGCCAAGGGACTAGCGGGAGTCCCGGGGAGCTGTTTTTT
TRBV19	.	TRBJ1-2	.	CASSMPPRDSYGYTF	TGTGCCAGTAGTATGCCGCCCCGGGATTCCTATGGCTACACCTTC
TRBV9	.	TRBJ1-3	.	CASSALRDISGNTIYF	TGTGCCAGCAGCGCCCTTAGGGACATCTCTGGAAACACCATATATTTT